This entry concerns a single T cell receptor beta chain. Its antigen has not been determined. No clone much larger than this one lies a single base away; base qualities are absent. This entry is derived from a study of shared clonotypes between healthy human individuals (dated by TCRdb to between 2020 and 2021). Background for the entire study: The cohort included a few men and a couple of women between 18 and 49 years of age. Per donor, three plates each were used for CD4 naive and CD4 memory, two for CD8 naive, and one for CD8 memory. Blood TCR repertoires of 5 or 6 healthy adults were deeply sequenced to estimate repertoire size and the extent of clonotype sharing between individuals. Libraries were prepared and TCR repertoires were sequenced by different laboratories using diverse techniques, in order to increase sequencing depth and limit assay-specific biases. Leukapheresis yielded between about 0.9 and 10 billion PBMCs per donor.

For the CD8 naive samples, CD45RO-negative cells were positively selected for CCR7, yielding a CD45RA+CCR7+ population from which TemRA cells were excluded. The donors were healthy, HIV-negative adults who had no recently reported acute infections or vaccinations. Only Caucasian adults living in Nashville, Tennessee, USA were represented among the donors. Blood was obtained by leukapheresis, after which PBMCs were separated by Ficoll-Histopaque density gradient centrifugation and cryopreserved in liquid nitrogen vapor phase. Analytical flow cytometry was used to check the purity and quantity of every magnetically sorted T cell population. Genomic DNA was isolated from each sorted fraction and quantified by UV absorbance on a Nanodrop 2000c. There are 16 amino acids in the CDR3, from cysteine to phenylalanine inclusive. The sequence is cut down to CDR3 DNA, 48 bases in frame from base 1. Trimming removed 1 base from V and 5 bases from J; the gene matches leave 8 bases unexplained. Sequences SGHKS (CDR1) and YYEKEE (CDR2) are obtained from the germline V gene (reference sequence).

On the study overall, not on this receptor specifically: Only blood was sampled, and tissue TCR repertoires likely differ from those in blood. Estimated clonotype richness was generally larger for naive than for memory subsets. Pairwise subsampling indicated that sequencing depth was expected to affect the degree of clonotype sharing among donors. Higher generation probabilities were observed for clonotypes shared by all four sorted-subset donors than for non-shared clonotypes. The small number of donors limited the genetic and exposure-history diversity represented. Across several donors, about 5.2% of naive CD4, approximately 3.6% of naive CD8, 2% to 2.5% of memory CD4, and roughly 0.41% of memory CD8 clonotypes were shared. Rarefaction of sorted-subset datasets indicated incomplete sequencing despite the large sequencing depth.

Using the deep immunoSEQ assay, multiplex PCR amplified TCR CDR3 regions from genomic DNA. Extracted genomic DNA from each cell subset was distributed evenly across all wells of several immunoSEQ 96-well plates, and each plate was treated as a replicate. For sorted subsets, 200 to 250 ng genomic DNA, equal to 25,000 to 35,000 T cell genomes, was loaded into each replicate PCR. The purified libraries were quantified using a Qubit 3.0 fluorometer, sized with a Bioanalyzer 2100, and then quantified again using the KAPA Library Quantification kit. Every immunoSEQ 96-well plate was sequenced on a dedicated single-read 150-cycle Illumina NextSeq 550 flow cell. The study's processing was this. Because the immunoSEQ output included only junctional sequences and no quality scores, the filtering could not be the same as the filtering used for full-length reads. Sequences were annotated with PyIR, a Python wrapper for IgBLAST v1.9, using IMGT germline references to assign V/J genes and CDR3. Reads were filtered out if the reads had weak V/J assignments (E-value above 1e-6), no CDR3, stop codons, out-of-frame junctions, or ambiguous translated residues. V3J clonotypes were defined by identical inferred V gene, J gene, and CDR3 amino acid sequence. The percentage overlap between two repertoires was calculated by dividing the number of shared unique clonotypes by the size of the smaller repertoire. RTK rarefaction, the Chao1 estimator, and Recon v2.1 estimates of unobserved clonotypes were used to assess repertoire richness. Generation probabilities were computed with OLGA for all TCRbeta clonotypes obtained by the gDNA method from a handful of donors. The immuneACCESS repertoire file appears here via TCRdb, limited to in-frame rearrangements. These files lack a portion of the clones; in checked studies, under half of the deficit traces to unresolved V genes, and the cause of the others is not known. V and J calls and clone size follow that table, whereas D and trimming were derived from the DNA. The sample table records more than 550,000 clones; roughly nine tenths of these occur just once. 20% to 25% of the sample rests with the top ten.

The sequence came from a man aged 25 to 40 in good health. Sequencing was carried out using naive CD8+ T cells sorted from blood. The cell subset or site label here, explained by the study, means: CD45RA+CCR7+. Recombination linked TRBV5-5 to TRBJ2-5, with 10 middle bases fitting TRBD1. The CDR3: CASSLFRDRGGETQYF. The nucleotide sequence is TGTGCCAGCAGCTTGTTTAGGGACAGGGGAGGGGAGACCCAGTACTTC.